Following are 26 T cell receptor beta chains from one sample sequenced in a study of identifying expanded T cells in peripheral blood. Profiled with immunoSEQ multiplex PCR; TCRdb holds only in-frame clones, not every one. Of 130,000 or so clones in the sample, roughly 84% were seen once. The sample comprised blood. These receptors were collected from a person aged 18-70 years in good health.

The chain recombines TRBV5-6 with TRBJ1-2; possible D gene TRBD1, 6 bases. CDR3 length equals 16 residues. V was cut by 7 bases and J by 5 bases, with 24 bases left in between. CDR1 and CDR2 from the germline V gene are SGHDT and YYEEEE. The CDR3 protein is CASQALKQGMLYGYTF. The CDR3 DNA reads as TGTGCCAGCCAAGCTCTAAAACAGGGAATGTTGTATGGCTACACCTTC.

V is TRBV2 and J is TRBJ2-1; D uncertain. This CDR3 has 11 residues. V lost 5 bases and J lost 4, with 3 bases in between. Germline-derived CDR1 and CDR2 are SNHLY and FYNNEI. The CDR3 DNA follows: TGTGCCAGCAGTCCTTACAATGAGCAGTTCTTC. Encoded protein: CASSPYNEQFF. The variable domain in full, completed from reference TRBV2 and TRBJ2-1, reads EPEVTQTPSHQVTQMGQEVILRCVPISNHLYFYWYRQILGQKVEFLVSFYNNEISEKSEIFDDQFSVERPDGSNFTLKIRSTKLEDSAMYFCASSPYNEQFFGPGTRLTVL.

V is TRBV19 and J is TRBJ1-5; the D gene is possibly TRBD1 (5 bases). The CDR3 is 16 residues long. V was shortened by 6 bases and J by 1 base, with 16 bases between the two germline ends. Germline assignment: CDR1 LNHDA and CDR2 SQIVND (reference sequence). CDR3 DNA: TGTGCCAGTAGGACCAGGGATTACTTCAGCAATCAGCCCCAGCATTTT. Encoded protein: CASRTRDYFSNQPQHF.

This chain joins TRBV9 and TRBJ2-3; the D gene is possibly TRBD2 (6 bases). The CDR3 consists of 17 residues. Between the trimmed V and J ends, which lost 4 bases and 0 bases, there was a span of 18 bases. CDR1 and CDR2 (germline): SGDLS, YYNGEE. The CDR3 DNA reads as TGTGCCAGCAGCTTCTCCAGGACTATATCTAGCACAGATACGCAGTATTTT. This translates into CASSFSRTISSTDTQYF. Supplemented by reference TRBV9 and TRBJ2-3, the full variable domain reads DSGVTQTPKHLITATGQRVTLRCSPRSGDLSVYWYQQSLDQGLQFLIQYYNGEERAKGNILERFSAQQFPDLHSELNLSSLELGDSALYFCASSFSRTISSTDTQYFGPGTRLTVL.

This chain uses TRBV12-5 with TRBJ1-3; a weak D match, TRBD1 (5 bases). From germline, CDR1 is LGHNT and CDR2 FRNRAP. The CDR3 extends over 16 amino acids. V lost 4 bases, J lost 1 base, and 14 bases lay in between. CDR3 bases: TGTGCTAGTGGTTCGGGGGGATACGGTTCTGGAAACACCATATATTTT. Translation gives CASGSGGYGSGNTIYF.

This clone was picked up one time. The rearrangement joins TRBV4-1 to TRBJ2-2, with 10 bases that match TRBD2. V shed 0 bases and J 4 bases; nucleotides not matched to a gene: 14. Germline V gene sequence: CDR1 MGHRA, CDR2 YSYEKL. The CDR3 has 20 residues. This chain's CDR3 is CASSQDPGSGGTLTTGELFF. The CDR3 DNA sequence: TGCGCCAGCAGCCAAGATCCGGGTAGCGGGGGGACACTCACCACCGGGGAGCTGTTTTTT.

The rearrangement links TRBV4-3 to TRBJ1-5, with TRBD1 matching 7 bases. The CDR3 is made up of 18 amino acids. Germline CDR1 reads LGHNA; CDR2 reads YSLEER. The junction had 15 bases not matched to a gene; V was cut back by 2 bases and J by 5 bases. This CDR3 is CASSQNLGGPGFDQPQHF. In DNA, the CDR3 is TGCGCCAGCAGCCAAAATCTAGGGGGCCCCGGGTTCGATCAGCCCCAGCATTTT.

This chain's CDR3 is CASSDLGTGPYEQYF. CDR3 nucleotide sequence: TGTGCCAGCAGTGATCTGGGAACAGGCCCTTACGAGCAGTACTTC. The rearrangement links TRBV6-1 to TRBJ2-7, with a tentative D call TRBD1 (5 bases). V was shortened by 3 bases and J by 4 bases, with 16 bases between the two germline ends. CDR1 is MNHNS, CDR2 SASEGT, per germline. CDR3 length: 15 amino acids.

CDR3 sequence (DNA): TGTGCCAGCTCACCACCGACAGGGAACTATGGCTACACCTTC. This translates into CASSPPTGNYGYTF. This chain connects TRBV18 to TRBJ1-2; TRBD1 agrees at 7 bases. With V trimmed by 0 bases and J by 2 bases, 0 bases remained unmatched. The CDR3 runs to 14 residues. Per germline, CDR1 KGHSH and CDR2 LQKENI. Supplemented by reference TRBV18 and TRBJ1-2, the full variable domain reads NAGVMQNPRHLVRRRGQEARLRCSPMKGHSHVYWYRQLPEEGLKFMVYLQKENIIDESGMPKERFSAEFPKEGPSILRIQQVVRGDSAAYFCASSPPTGNYGYTFGSGTRLTVV.

DNA for the CDR3: TGTGCCAGCAGTGATCACAGCCGAGCGAACACTGAAGCTTTCTTT. Encoded protein: CASSDHSRANTEAFF. The chain links TRBV25-1 to TRBJ1-1; no clear D gene. The V and J ends lost 3 bases and 1 base respectively, with 12 bases between them. Germline V gene data show CDR1 as MGHDK and CDR2 as SYGVNS. The CDR3 is made up of 15 amino acids.

The chain employs TRBV15 and TRBJ1-2; a weak D match, TRBD1 (6 bases). The CDR3 totals 14 residues. Germline loops: CDR1 LNHNV, CDR2 YYDKDF (reference sequence). The germline V and J ends were trimmed by 0 bases and 5 bases, with 10 bases remaining between them. CDR3 in DNA: TGTGCCACCAGCAGAGATCTGGGGGCTTATGGCTACACCTTC. Translating it yields CATSRDLGAYGYTF.

V and J are TRBV6-5 and TRBJ2-1; possible D gene TRBD1, 6 bases. The germline CDR1 and CDR2 sequences are MNHEY and SVGAGI. The CDR3 is 15 amino acids. V was clipped by 2 bases and J by 7 bases, with 15 bases between them. CDR3 protein: CASSYRDTQGNEQFF. The CDR3 coding sequence is TGTGCCAGCAGTTACCGGGACACCCAGGGGAATGAGCAGTTCTTC.

Points on this clone: At one boundary the junction diverges from the germline segment, which might be a read error. The chain couples TRBV2 to TRBJ1-2; D unresolved. The CDR3 is 13 residues long. Germline values: CDR1 SNHLY, CDR2 FYNNEI. The CDR3 protein is CASNEGSGYGYTF. The CDR3 nucleotides read TGTGCCAGCAATGAAGGGAGTGGCTATGGCTACACCTTC. The complete variable domain, with remaining parts taken from reference TRBV2 and TRBJ1-2, reads EPEVTQTPSHQVTQMGQEVILRCVPISNHLYFYWYRQILGQKVEFLVSFYNNEISEKSEIFDDQFSVERPDGSNFTLKIRSTKLEDSAMYFCASNEGSGYGYTFGSGTRLTVV.

This clone was counted a few times. The V call is TRBV27, the J call TRBJ1-2; D is unclear. The CDR3 runs 14 residues. Trimming cost V 3 bases and J 1 base, with 9 bases left between them. The germline CDR1 and CDR2 sequences are MNHEY and SMNVEV (reference sequence). The CDR3 is CASSFGADNYGYTF. CDR3 in DNA: TGTGCCAGCAGTTTCGGAGCAGATAACTATGGCTACACCTTC.

V gene TRBV2 combines with J gene TRBJ1-5; D gene ambiguous. The V end was cut by 4 bases, the J end by 8 bases, with 15 bases between. The CDR3 totals 14 residues. CDR1 SNHLY and CDR2 FYNNEI come from the germline V gene. DNA of the CDR3: TGTGCCAGCAGTGCTGCCCCCTTGGTCGAGCCCCAGCATTTT. This translates into CASSAAPLVEPQHF.

This chain joins TRBV5-8 and TRBJ2-3; 7 bases fit TRBD1. Germline V lookup: CDR1 SGHTS, CDR2 YDEGEE. This CDR3 spans 15 amino acids. V lost 1 base and J lost 4; bases outside the gene matches: 6. DNA of the CDR3: TGTGCCAGCAGCTTGCCAACAGGGGCTTCAGATACGCAGTATTTT. It translates to CASSLPTGASDTQYF.

V usage is TRBV6-5 and J usage is TRBJ1-2; D not certain. The germline V gene encodes CDR1 MNHEY and CDR2 SVGAGI. V lost 6 bases, J lost 2 bases, and 10 bases lay in between. This CDR3 is built from 13 residues. As DNA, the CDR3 is TGTGCCAGCAGCCCCGACGGGAACTATGGCTACACCTTC. As protein: CASSPDGNYGYTF.

This sequence joins TRBV7-6 and TRBJ2-7; maybe TRBD1 (5 bases). The CDR3 totals 16 residues. Trimming took 5 bases from V and 2 from J, leaving 19 bases between them. Germline CDR1 SGHVS, CDR2 FNYEAQ. CDR3 DNA: TGTGCCAGCAGCCCACTTCAGGGCGGTAGAACCTACGAGCAGTACTTC. This gives the protein CASSPLQGGRTYEQYF.

This clone was counted between two and nine times. The chain joins TRBV10-3 to TRBJ1-5; 8 nucleotides line up with TRBD1. The CDR3 extends over 12 amino acids. With V trimmed by 8 bases and J by 8 bases, 5 bases remained unmatched. Germline CDR1 is ENHRY and CDR2 is SYGVKD. The CDR3 sequence: CAIGQGNKPQHF. In nucleotides, the CDR3 is TGTGCCATCGGACAGGGTAATAAGCCCCAGCATTTT.

This chain links TRBV18 with TRBJ2-7; perhaps TRBD2 as D (7 bases). The CDR3 length is 14 residues. Trimming removed 1 base at V and 6 bases at J, with 13 bases between. CDR1 and CDR2 from the germline V gene are KGHSH and LQKENI. CDR3 in DNA: TGTGCCAGCTCACCACAGGGGGAGGGGTCCGAGCAGTACTTC. As protein: CASSPQGEGSEQYF.

The V call is TRBV7-3, the J call TRBJ2-3, with D possibly TRBD2 on 6 matching bases. The ends were cut back, 6 bases at V and 4 bases at J, with 17 bases in the middle. Looked up from germline, CDR1 is SGHTA and CDR2 is FQGTGA. The CDR3 has 15 residues. Here the CDR3 DNA reads TGTGCCAGCAGTGTGGCGGGGTGGGTGCCAGATACGCAGTATTTT. This codes for CASSVAGWVPDTQYF.

This clone was seen just once. The J gene is TRBJ1-2, the V gene TRBV4-3; maybe TRBD1 (5 bases). Trimming pared 0 bases from V and 7 bases from J, leaving 21 bases between. CDR1 LGHNA and CDR2 YSLEER come from the germline V gene. The CDR3 sequence is 17 residues long. In DNA form, the CDR3 reads TGCGCCAGCAGCCAAGAAGGTAACAGGCCGAAGCTACGTGGCTACACCTTC. It codes for CASSQEGNRPKLRGYTF.

This clone was counted once. This chain's CDR3 is CASSLQVTRETQYF. CDR3 DNA: TGTGCCAGCAGCTTACAGGTCACCCGAGAGACCCAGTACTTC. The chain links TRBV7-9 to TRBJ2-5; D is uncertain. The V and J ends lost 2 bases and 4 bases respectively, with 11 bases between them. Germline assignment: CDR1 SEHNR and CDR2 FQNEAQ (reference sequence). The CDR3 loop spans 14 amino acids.

This clone showed up just once. This sequence joins TRBV2 and TRBJ2-5; D not certain. Germline V CDR1 and CDR2: SNHLY, FYNNEI. The CDR3 is 13 amino acids. Trimming stripped 4 bases from V and 3 bases from J, with 9 bases between. CDR3 DNA: TGTGCCAGCAGTGGTCTCATCGAAGAGACCCAGTACTTC. It translates to CASSGLIEETQYF.

The chain is built from TRBV5-6 and TRBJ1-2; TRBD1 matches at 7 bases. CDR1 SGHDT and CDR2 YYEEEE come from the germline V gene. CDR3 length equals 13 residues. With 3 bases clipped from V and 2 bases from J, the junction kept 1 base outside the gene matches. CDR3 bases: TGTGCCAGCAGCTCGGGACAGAACTATGGCTACACCTTC. Its protein is CASSSGQNYGYTF.

The genes are TRBV7-2 and TRBJ1-1, with 9 nucleotides matching TRBD1. The V gene's germline CDR1 is SGHTA and CDR2 FQGNSA. The CDR3 runs 14 residues. The trim removed 4 bases at V and 1 base at J, leaving 1 base unmatched. CDR3 amino acids: CASSWGQGNTEAFF. The CDR3, as DNA: TGTGCCAGCAGCTGGGGACAGGGGAACACTGAAGCTTTCTTT.